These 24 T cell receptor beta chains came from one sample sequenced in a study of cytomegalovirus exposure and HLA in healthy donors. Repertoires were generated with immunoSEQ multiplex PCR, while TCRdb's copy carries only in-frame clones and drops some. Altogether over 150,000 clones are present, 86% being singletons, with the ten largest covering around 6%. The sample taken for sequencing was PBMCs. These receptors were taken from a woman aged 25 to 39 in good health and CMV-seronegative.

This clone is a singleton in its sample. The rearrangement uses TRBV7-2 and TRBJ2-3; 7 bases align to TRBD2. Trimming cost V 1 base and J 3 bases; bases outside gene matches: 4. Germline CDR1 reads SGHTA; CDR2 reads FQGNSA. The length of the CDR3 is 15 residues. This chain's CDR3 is CASSLESRETDTQYF. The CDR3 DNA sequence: TGTGCCAGCAGCTTAGAATCGCGGGAGACAGATACGCAGTATTTT.

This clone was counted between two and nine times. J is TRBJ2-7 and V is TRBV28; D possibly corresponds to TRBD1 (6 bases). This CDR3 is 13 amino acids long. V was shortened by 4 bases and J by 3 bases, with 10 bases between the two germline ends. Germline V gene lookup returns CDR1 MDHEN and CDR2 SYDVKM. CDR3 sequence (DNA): TGTGCCAGCAGTTGGACAGCCTTCTACGAGCAGTACTTC. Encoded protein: CASSWTAFYEQYF.

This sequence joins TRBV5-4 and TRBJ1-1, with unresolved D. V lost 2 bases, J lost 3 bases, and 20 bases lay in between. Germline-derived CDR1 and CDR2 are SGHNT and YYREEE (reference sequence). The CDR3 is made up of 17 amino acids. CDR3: CASSLAEGGIGDTEAFF. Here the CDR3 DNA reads TGTGCCAGCAGCTTAGCGGAGGGCGGAATAGGAGACACTGAAGCTTTCTTT.

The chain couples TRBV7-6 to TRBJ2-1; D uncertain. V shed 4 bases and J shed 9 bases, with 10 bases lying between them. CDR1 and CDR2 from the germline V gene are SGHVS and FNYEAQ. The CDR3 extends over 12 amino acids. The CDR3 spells CASSSQRSEQFF. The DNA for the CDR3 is TGTGCCAGCAGCTCCCAGAGGAGTGAGCAGTTCTTC.

The chain's CDR3 is CASSLASSGGTDTQYF. CDR3 DNA sequence: TGTGCCAGCAGCTTAGCTTCTAGCGGGGGAACAGATACGCAGTATTTT. The gene calls are TRBV7-2 and TRBJ2-3, with 10 bases matching TRBD2. CDR3 length: 16 residues. Trimming took 0 bases from V and 3 from J; bases not matched to a gene: 3. Per germline, CDR1 SGHTA and CDR2 FQGNSA.

CDR3 amino acids: CASSLRTENTIYF. As DNA, the CDR3 is TGTGCCAGCAGCTTAAGGACCGAAAACACCATATATTTT. This sequence joins TRBV7-6 and TRBJ1-3; D is undetermined. V was trimmed by 2 bases and J by 6 bases, leaving 8 bases between them. Germline V gives CDR1 SGHVS, CDR2 FNYEAQ. There are 13 residues in the CDR3. The full variable domain, its missing parts supplied by reference TRBV7-6 and TRBJ1-3, is GAGVSQSPRYKVTKRGQDVALRCDPISGHVSLYWYRQALGQGPEFLTYFNYEAQQDKSGLPNDRFSAERPEGSISTLTIQRTEQRDSAMYRCASSLRTENTIYFGEGSWLTVV.

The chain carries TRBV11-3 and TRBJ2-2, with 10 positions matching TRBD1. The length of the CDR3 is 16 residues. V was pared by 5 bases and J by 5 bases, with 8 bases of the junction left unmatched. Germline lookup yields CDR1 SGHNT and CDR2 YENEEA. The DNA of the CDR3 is TGTGCCAGCAGCGCCCGGGACAGGGGAAATACCGGGGAGCTGTTTTTT. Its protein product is CASSARDRGNTGELFF.

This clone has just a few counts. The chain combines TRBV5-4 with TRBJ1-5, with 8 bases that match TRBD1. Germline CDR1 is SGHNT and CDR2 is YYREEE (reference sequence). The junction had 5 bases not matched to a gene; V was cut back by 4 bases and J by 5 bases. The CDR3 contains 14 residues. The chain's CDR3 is CASSEGTGHQPQHF. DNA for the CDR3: TGTGCCAGCAGCGAAGGGACAGGCCATCAGCCCCAGCATTTT.

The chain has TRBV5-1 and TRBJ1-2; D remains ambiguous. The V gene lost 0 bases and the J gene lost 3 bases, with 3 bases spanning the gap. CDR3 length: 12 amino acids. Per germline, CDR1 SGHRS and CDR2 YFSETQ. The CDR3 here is CASSLDHYGYTF. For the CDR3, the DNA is TGCGCCAGCAGCTTGGACCACTATGGCTACACCTTC.

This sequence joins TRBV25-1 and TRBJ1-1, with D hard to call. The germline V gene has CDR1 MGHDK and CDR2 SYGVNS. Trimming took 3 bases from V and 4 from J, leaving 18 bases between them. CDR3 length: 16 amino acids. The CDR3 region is CASSDPTPGEGTEAFF. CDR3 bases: TGTGCCAGCAGTGACCCGACCCCGGGAGAAGGCACTGAAGCTTTCTTT.

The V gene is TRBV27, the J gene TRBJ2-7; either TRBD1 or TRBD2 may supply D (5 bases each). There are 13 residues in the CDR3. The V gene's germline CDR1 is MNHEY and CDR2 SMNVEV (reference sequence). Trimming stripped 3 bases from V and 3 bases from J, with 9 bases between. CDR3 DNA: TGTGCCAGCAGTTTTCTGGGGGACTACGAGCAGTACTTC. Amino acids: CASSFLGDYEQYF.

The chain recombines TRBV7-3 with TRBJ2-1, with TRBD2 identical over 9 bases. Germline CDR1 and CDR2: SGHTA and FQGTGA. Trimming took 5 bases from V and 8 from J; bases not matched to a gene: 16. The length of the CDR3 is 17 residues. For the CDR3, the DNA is TGTGCCAGCAGCCCCGGTCCCAGGGGCGGGAGGGTTCATGAGCAGTTCTTC. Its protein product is CASSPGPRGGRVHEQFF.

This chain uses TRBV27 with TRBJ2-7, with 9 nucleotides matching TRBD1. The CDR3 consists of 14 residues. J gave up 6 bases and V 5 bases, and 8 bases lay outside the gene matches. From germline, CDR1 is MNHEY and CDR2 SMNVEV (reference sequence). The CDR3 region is CASSPGQGPGEQYF. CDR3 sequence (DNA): TGTGCCAGCAGTCCCGGACAGGGGCCGGGCGAGCAGTACTTC.

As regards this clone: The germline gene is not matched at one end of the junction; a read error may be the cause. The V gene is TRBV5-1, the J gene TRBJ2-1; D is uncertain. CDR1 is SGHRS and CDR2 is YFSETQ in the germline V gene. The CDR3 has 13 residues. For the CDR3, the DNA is TGCGCCAGCAGCTCGATCACCTACGATGAGCAGTTCTTC. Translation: CASSSITYDEQFF.

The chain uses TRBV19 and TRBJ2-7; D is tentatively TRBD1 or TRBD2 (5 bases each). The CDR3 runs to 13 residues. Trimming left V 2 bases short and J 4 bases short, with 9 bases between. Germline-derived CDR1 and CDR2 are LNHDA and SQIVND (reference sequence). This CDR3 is CASSIPGPYEQYF. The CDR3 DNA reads TGTGCCAGTAGTATACCGGGGCCATACGAGCAGTACTTC.

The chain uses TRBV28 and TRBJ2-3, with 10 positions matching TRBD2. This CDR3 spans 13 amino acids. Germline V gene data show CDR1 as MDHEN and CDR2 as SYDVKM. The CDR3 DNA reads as TGTGCTTCAGCGGGGGGGCCTGTGGATACGCAGTATTTT. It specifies CASAGGPVDTQYF.

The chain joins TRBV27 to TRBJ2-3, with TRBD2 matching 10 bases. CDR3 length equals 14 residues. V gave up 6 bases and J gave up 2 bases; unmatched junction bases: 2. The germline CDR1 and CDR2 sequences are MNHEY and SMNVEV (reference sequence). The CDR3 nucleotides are TGTGCCAGCAGGCTAGCGGGAGTCACAGATACGCAGTATTTT. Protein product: CASRLAGVTDTQYF.

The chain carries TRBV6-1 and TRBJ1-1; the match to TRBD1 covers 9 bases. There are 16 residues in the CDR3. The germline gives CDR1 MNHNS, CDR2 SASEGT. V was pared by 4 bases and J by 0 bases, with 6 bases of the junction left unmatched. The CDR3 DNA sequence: TGTGCCAGCAGTGGCGGACAGGGGCCCTTGAACACTGAAGCTTTCTTT. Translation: CASSGGQGPLNTEAFF.

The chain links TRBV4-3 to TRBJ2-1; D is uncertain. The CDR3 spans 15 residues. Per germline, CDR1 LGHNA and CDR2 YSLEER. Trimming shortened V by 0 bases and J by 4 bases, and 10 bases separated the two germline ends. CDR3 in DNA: TGCGCCAGCAGCCAAGATAAAGGAAATTACAATGAGCAGTTCTTC. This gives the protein CASSQDKGNYNEQFF.

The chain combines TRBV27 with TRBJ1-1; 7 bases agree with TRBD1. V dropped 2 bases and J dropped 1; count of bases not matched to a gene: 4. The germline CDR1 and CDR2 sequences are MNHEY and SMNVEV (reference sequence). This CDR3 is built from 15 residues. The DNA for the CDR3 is TGTGCCAGCAGTTTACTTAACAGGGGGAACACTGAAGCTTTCTTT. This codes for CASSLLNRGNTEAFF.

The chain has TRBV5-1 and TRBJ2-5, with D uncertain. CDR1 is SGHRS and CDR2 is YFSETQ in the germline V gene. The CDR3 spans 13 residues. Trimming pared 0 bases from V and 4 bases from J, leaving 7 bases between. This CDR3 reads CASSLAEAETQYF. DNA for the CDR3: TGCGCCAGCAGCTTGGCAGAGGCAGAGACCCAGTACTTC.

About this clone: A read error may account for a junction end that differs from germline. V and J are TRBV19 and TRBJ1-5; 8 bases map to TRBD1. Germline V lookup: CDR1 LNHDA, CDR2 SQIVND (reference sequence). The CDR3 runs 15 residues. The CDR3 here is CASSLDRGSNQPQHF. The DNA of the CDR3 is TGTGCCAGTAGTCTAGACAGGGGTAGCAATCAGCCCCAGCATTTT.

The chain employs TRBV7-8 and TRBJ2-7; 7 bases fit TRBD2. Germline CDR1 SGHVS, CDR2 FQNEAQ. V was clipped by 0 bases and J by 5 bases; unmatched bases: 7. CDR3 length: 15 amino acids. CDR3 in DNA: TGTGCCAGCAGCTTAGCGGCGGGACTACTCAACGAGCAGTACTTC. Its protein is CASSLAAGLLNEQYF.

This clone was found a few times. This chain's CDR3 is CASRGHMDQPQHF. The CDR3 DNA reads TGTGCCAGCAGGGGACACATGGATCAGCCCCAGCATTTT. The chain couples TRBV27 to TRBJ1-5, with D perhaps TRBD1 (6 bases). V was cut by 6 bases and J by 5 bases, with 11 bases left in between. This CDR3 is 13 amino acids long. CDR1 and CDR2 from the germline V gene are MNHEY and SMNVEV (reference sequence).